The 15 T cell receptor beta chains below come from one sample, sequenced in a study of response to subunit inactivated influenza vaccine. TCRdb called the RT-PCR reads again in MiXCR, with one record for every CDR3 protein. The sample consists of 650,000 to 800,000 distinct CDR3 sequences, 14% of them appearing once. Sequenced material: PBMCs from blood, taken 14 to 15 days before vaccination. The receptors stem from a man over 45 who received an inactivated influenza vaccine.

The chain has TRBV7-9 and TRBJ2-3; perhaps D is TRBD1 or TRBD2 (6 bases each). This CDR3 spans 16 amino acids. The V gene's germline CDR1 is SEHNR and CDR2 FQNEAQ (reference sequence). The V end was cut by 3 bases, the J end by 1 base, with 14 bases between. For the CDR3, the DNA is TGTGCCAGCAGCTTGTCCGGGGGCGAGGGCACAGATACGCAGTATTTT. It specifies CASSLSGGEGTDTQYF.

The CDR3 DNA is TGTGCCAGCAGCGGCGTAGGAGATACGCAGTATTTT. It translates to CASSGVGDTQYF. This sequence joins TRBV7-6 and TRBJ2-3; D is unclear. Deletions cut 5 bases from V and 5 bases from J, with 8 bases between. This CDR3 comprises 12 residues. The germline V gene encodes CDR1 SGHVS and CDR2 FNYEAQ. Full variable domain (outside the CDR3, taken from reference TRBV7-6 and TRBJ2-3): GAGVSQSPRYKVTKRGQDVALRCDPISGHVSLYWYRQALGQGPEFLTYFNYEAQQDKSGLPNDRFSAERPEGSISTLTIQRTEQRDSAMYRCASSGVGDTQYFGPGTRLTVL.

The DNA for the CDR3 is TGTGCCAGCAGTTCTGACAGGGGAGGATATTTT. This sequence encodes CASSSDRGGYF. The gene calls are TRBV7-9 and TRBJ2-3; 8 nucleotides line up with TRBD1. The V gene's germline CDR1 is SEHNR and CDR2 FQNEAQ (reference sequence). The CDR3 is made up of 11 amino acids. Unmatched junction bases numbered 8, after V lost 6 bases and J lost 15 bases.

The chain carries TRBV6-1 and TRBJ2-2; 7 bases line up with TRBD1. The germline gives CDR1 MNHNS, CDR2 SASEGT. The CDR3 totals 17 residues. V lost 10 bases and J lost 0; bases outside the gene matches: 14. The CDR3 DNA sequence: TGTGCCACCTTAAGTGGGGACAGCCACACGAACACCGGGGAGCTGTTTTTT. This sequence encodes CATLSGDSHTNTGELFF.

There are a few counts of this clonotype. The chain's CDR3 is CSARRLLSGEQFF. The CDR3 DNA follows: TGCAGTGCTAGACGCTTGCTTTCTGGTGAGCAGTTCTTC. The V call is TRBV20-1, the J call TRBJ2-1; D gene unclear. The CDR3 has 13 amino acids. Germline assignment: CDR1 DFQATT and CDR2 SNEGSKA (reference sequence). Trimming left V 2 bases short and J 9 bases short, with 14 bases between.

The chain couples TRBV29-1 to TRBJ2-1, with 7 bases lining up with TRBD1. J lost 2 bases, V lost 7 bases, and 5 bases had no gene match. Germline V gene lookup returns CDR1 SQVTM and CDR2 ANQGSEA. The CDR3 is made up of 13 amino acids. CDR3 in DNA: TGCAGCGCCCGGGACAGCCCCTACAATGAGCAGTTCTTC. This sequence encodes CSARDSPYNEQFF.

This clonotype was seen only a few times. The CDR3 DNA sequence: TGTGCCATCAGTGAACGACAGGGGGCGGGCACCGGGGAGCTGTTTTTT. Its protein product is CAISERQGAGTGELFF. The rearrangement uses TRBV10-3 and TRBJ2-2, with 10 bases matching TRBD1. J gave up 4 bases and V 3 bases, and 5 bases lay outside the gene matches. CDR1 and CDR2 (germline): ENHRY, SYGVKD. The CDR3 length is 16 residues.

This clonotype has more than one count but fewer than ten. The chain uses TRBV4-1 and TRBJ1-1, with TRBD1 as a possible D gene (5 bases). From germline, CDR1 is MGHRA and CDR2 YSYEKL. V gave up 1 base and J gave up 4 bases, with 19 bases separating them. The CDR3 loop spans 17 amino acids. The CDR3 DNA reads TGCGCCAGCAGCCAAGTAACCTCCGGGACGGCCCTCACTGAAGCTTTCTTT. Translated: CASSQVTSGTALTEAFF.

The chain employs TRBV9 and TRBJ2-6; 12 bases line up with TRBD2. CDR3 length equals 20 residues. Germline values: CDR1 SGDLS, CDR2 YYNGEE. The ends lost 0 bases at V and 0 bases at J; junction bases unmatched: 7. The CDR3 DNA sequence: TGTGCCAGCAGCGTAGGACTAGCGGGGGCCCTTCACTCTGGGGCCAACGTCCTGACTTTC. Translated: CASSVGLAGALHSGANVLTF.

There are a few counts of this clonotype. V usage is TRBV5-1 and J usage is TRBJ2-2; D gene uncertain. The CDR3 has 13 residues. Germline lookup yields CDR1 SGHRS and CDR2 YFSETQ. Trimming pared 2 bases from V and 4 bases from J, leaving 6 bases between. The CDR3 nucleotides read TGCGCCAGCAGCTTTGGACGCACCGGGGAGCTGTTTTTT. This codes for CASSFGRTGELFF.

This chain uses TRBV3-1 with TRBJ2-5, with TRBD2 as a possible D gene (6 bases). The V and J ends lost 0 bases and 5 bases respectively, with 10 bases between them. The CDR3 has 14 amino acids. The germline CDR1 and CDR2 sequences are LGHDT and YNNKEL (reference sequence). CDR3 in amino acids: CASSQERRGETQYF. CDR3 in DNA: TGTGCCAGCAGCCAAGAACGGAGGGGCGAGACCCAGTACTTC.

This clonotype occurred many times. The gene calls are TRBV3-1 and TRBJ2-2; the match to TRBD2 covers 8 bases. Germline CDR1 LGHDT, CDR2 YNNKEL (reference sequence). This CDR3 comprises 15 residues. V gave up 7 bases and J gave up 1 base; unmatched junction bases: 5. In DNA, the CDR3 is TGTGCCAGCAAGATTACTAGCGGGAACACCGGGGAGCTGTTTTTT. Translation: CASKITSGNTGELFF.

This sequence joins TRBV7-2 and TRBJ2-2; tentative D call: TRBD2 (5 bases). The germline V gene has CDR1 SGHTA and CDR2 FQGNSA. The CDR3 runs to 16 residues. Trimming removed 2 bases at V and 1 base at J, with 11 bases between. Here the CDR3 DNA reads TGTGCCAGCAGCTTAAGTCTGGGGAGGAACACCGGGGAGCTGTTTTTT. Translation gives CASSLSLGRNTGELFF.

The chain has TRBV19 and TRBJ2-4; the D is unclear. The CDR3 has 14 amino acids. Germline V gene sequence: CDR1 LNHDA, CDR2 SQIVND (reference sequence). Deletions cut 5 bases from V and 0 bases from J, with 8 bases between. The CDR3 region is CASSPQKAKNIQYF. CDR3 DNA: TGTGCCAGTAGTCCCCAAAAAGCCAAAAACATTCAGTACTTC.

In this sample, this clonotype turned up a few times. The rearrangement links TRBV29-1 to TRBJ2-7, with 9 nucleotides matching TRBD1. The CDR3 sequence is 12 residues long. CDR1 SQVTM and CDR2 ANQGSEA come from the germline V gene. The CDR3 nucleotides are TGCAGTGGCGGGACAGGGATATACGAGCAGTACTTC. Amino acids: CSGGTGIYEQYF.